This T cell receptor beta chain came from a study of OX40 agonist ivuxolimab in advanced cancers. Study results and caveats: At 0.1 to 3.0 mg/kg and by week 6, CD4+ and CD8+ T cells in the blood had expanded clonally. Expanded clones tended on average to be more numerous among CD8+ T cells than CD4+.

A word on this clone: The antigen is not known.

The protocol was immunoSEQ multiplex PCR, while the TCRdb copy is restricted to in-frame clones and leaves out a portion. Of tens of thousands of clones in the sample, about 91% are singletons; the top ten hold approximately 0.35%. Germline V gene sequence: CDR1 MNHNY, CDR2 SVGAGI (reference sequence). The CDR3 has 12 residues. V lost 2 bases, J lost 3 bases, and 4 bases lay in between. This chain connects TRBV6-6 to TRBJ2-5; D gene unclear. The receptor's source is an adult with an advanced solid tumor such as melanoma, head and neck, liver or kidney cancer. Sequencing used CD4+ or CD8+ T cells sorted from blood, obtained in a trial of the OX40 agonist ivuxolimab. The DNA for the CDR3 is TGTGCCAGCAGTTACCCAAAAGAGACCCAGTACTTC. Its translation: CASSYPKETQYF.